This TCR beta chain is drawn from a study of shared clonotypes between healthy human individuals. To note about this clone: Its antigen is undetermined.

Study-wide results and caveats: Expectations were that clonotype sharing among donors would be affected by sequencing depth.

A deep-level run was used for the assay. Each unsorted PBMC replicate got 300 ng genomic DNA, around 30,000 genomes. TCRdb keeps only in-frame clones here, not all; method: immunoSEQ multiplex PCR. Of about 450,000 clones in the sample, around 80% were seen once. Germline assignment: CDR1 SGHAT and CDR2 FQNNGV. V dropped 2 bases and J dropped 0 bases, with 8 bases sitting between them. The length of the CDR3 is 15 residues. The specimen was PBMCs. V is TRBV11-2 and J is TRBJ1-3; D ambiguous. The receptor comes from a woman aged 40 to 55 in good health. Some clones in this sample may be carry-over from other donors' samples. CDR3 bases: TGTGCCAGCAGCTTATCGGTTAACTCTGGAAACACCATATATTTT. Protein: CASSLSVNSGNTIYF. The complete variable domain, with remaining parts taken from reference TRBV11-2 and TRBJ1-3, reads EAGVAQSPRYKIIEKRQSVAFWCNPISGHATLYWYQQILGQGPKLLIQFQNNGVVDDSQLPKDRFSAERLKGVDSTLKIQPAKLEDSAVYLCASSLSVNSGNTIYFGEGSWLTVV.